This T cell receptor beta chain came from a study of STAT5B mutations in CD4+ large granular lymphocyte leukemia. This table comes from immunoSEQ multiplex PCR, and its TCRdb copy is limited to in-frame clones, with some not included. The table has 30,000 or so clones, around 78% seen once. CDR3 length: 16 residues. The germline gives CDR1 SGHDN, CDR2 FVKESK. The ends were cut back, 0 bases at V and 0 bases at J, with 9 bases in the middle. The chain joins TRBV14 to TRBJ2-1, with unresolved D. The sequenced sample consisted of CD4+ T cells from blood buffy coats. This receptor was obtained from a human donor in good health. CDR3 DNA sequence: TGTGCCAGCAGCCAAGAAGTCGGGTCCTCCTACAATGAGCAGTTCTTC. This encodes CASSQEVGSSYNEQFF.